This T cell receptor (beta chain) originates from a study of blood T cell repertoires in COVID-19. Across the study: Acute-phase and convalescent COVID-19 samples originated in the United States, Italy and Spain.

This clone has only a few counts. CDR3 length: 15 residues. Trimming shortened V by 2 bases and J by 2 bases, and 9 bases separated the two germline ends. Germline V gene lookup returns CDR1 KGHSH and CDR2 LQKENI. Authors' methods: How many nucleated cells were present was estimated from reference gene primer amplification. The protocol was immunoSEQ multiplex PCR, while the TCRdb copy is restricted to in-frame clones and leaves out a portion. The DNA was the basis for D and trimming; V, J and clone size are from that table. The sample lists around 280,000 clones, about 82% seen once, with over 3.5% in the top ten.

The sequencing sample was made of peripheral blood. The rearrangement links TRBV18 to TRBJ1-4, with D unresolved. This receptor was obtained from a woman aged 50 to 60 with active or convalescent COVID-19. DNA of the CDR3: TGTGCCAGCTCACCAGTGACGGGGACTAATGAAAAACTGTTTTTT. The encoded protein is CASSPVTGTNEKLFF.